A single sample is the source of the 29 T cell receptor beta chains below, sequenced in a study of PD-1 blockade in classical Hodgkin lymphoma. The assay was immunoSEQ multiplex PCR, and TCRdb's table has in-frame clones only and misses some. The profile shows fewer than 40,000 clones, about 88% of them singletons. Noted time point: cycle 4 day 1 (C4D1), after around six weeks of nivolumab. Relapse was seen in all patients after autologous stem cell transplantation, and brentuximab vedotin exposure was variable. It was by magnetic negative selection that CD4+ T cells were purified from thawed PBMCs. This specimen was CD4+ T cells from blood, taken before the fourth cycle of nivolumab. Source of these receptors: a human donor with classical Hodgkin lymphoma.

V and J are TRBV9 and TRBJ1-1; no reliable D call. This CDR3 is built from 14 residues. V gave up 0 bases and J gave up 5 bases, with 11 bases separating them. The germline V gene encodes CDR1 SGDLS and CDR2 YYNGEE. For the CDR3, the DNA is TGTGCCAGCAGCGTAGTGGATACAACAACTGAAGCTTTCTTT. Its protein product is CASSVVDTTTEAFF.

The chain joins TRBV10-3 to TRBJ2-3; 10 nucleotides align to TRBD1. The V and J ends lost 6 bases and 4 bases, in that order; junction bases with no gene match: 7. CDR3 length: 15 amino acids. Germline V gives CDR1 ENHRY, CDR2 SYGVKD. This CDR3 is CAIRPGQGRPDTQYF. In nucleotides, the CDR3 is TGTGCCATCAGACCGGGACAGGGGAGGCCAGATACGCAGTATTTT.

This chain links TRBV29-1 with TRBJ1-1; D gene uncertain. V shed 2 bases and J shed 5 bases, with 15 bases lying between them. The CDR3 is 14 amino acids. CDR1 is SQVTM and CDR2 is ANQGSEA in the germline V gene. CDR3 sequence reads: CSVEYSAVRTEAFF. The CDR3 nucleotides read TGCAGCGTTGAATACTCGGCTGTGAGGACTGAAGCTTTCTTT. The full variable domain, with the rest looked up from reference TRBV29-1 and TRBJ1-1, is SAVISQKPSRDICQRGTSLTIQCQVDSQVTMMFWYRQQPGQSLTLIATANQGSEATYESGFVIDKFPISRPNLTFSTLTVSNMSPEDSSIYLCSVEYSAVRTEAFFGQGTRLTVV.

This clone was counted a single time. The chain employs TRBV2 and TRBJ1-1; tentative D call: TRBD1 (5 bases). The V gene's germline CDR1 is SNHLY and CDR2 FYNNEI. Trimming removed 6 bases from V and 3 bases from J, with 17 bases in between. This CDR3 region has 15 residues. Here the CDR3 DNA reads TGTGCCAGCAGCACTTCACGGGGGGGGGACACTGAAGCTTTCTTT. It yields the protein CASSTSRGGDTEAFF.

V usage is TRBV6-5 and J usage is TRBJ2-2; D unclear. CDR3 length: 14 residues. The germline V gene has CDR1 MNHEY and CDR2 SVGAGI. Trimming left V 5 bases short and J 5 bases short, with 12 bases between. CDR3 sequence: CASSKRLKTGELFF. Written as DNA, the CDR3 is TGTGCCAGCAGTAAGAGGCTTAAGACCGGGGAGCTGTTTTTT.

This chain links TRBV5-6 with TRBJ1-4; no definite D call. The length of the CDR3 is 15 residues. The V gene lost 3 bases and the J gene lost 6 bases, with 15 bases spanning the gap. CDR1 is SGHDT and CDR2 is YYEEEE in the germline V gene. In DNA form, the CDR3 reads TGTGCCAGCAGCTCGTACCGGACGGTTGATGAAAAACTGTTTTTT. Amino acids: CASSSYRTVDEKLFF.

This rearrangement joins TRBV7-3 to TRBJ2-1; D possibly corresponds to TRBD2 (6 bases). Trimming left V 1 base short and J 4 bases short, with 23 bases between. The V gene's germline CDR1 is SGHTA and CDR2 FQGTGA. The CDR3 has 19 amino acids. CDR3 region: CASSLRPTVGGLIYNEQFF. The CDR3 DNA reads as TGTGCCAGCAGCTTAAGACCCACTGTAGGAGGGTTAATATACAATGAGCAGTTCTTC.

CDR3 in DNA: TGTGCCAGCAGACCCCAGGTTTCGGGCTATGGCTACACCTTC. Its protein product is CASRPQVSGYGYTF. The V and J genes are TRBV6-1 and TRBJ1-2, with D unclear. Trimming stripped 6 bases from V and 4 bases from J, with 15 bases between. Germline values: CDR1 MNHNS, CDR2 SASEGT. This CDR3 contains 14 residues.

The V call is TRBV30, the J call TRBJ1-3; D gene unclear. CDR3 size: 14 residues. V was pared by 0 bases and J by 4 bases, with 10 bases between. The germline CDR1 and CDR2 sequences are GTSNPN and SVGIG (reference sequence). The CDR3 here is CAWSVRGSGNTIYF. The CDR3 DNA follows: TGTGCCTGGAGTGTAAGAGGGTCCGGAAACACCATATATTTT.

This clone occurred a few times. The genes are TRBV15 and TRBJ2-7; either TRBD1 or TRBD2 may supply D (5 bases each). The CDR3 has 16 residues. CDR1 LNHNV and CDR2 YYDKDF come from the germline V gene (reference sequence). The germline V and J ends were trimmed by 2 bases and 0 bases, with 14 bases remaining between them. CDR3 DNA: TGTGCCACCAGCAGACCCGGGACGGAGAGCTCCTACGAGCAGTACTTC. Protein product: CATSRPGTESSYEQYF.

The rearrangement links TRBV6-5 to TRBJ1-1, with 7 bases aligning to TRBD1. Germline CDR1 and CDR2: MNHEY and SVGAGI. V shed 6 bases, J shed 3 bases, and the junction held 7 bases outside the gene matches. The CDR3 runs to 14 residues. The CDR3 DNA is TGTGCCAGCAGGGCGACAGGGCGGGACACTGAAGCTTTCTTT. It translates to CASRATGRDTEAFF.

This clone was recorded once. The gene calls are TRBV6-6 and TRBJ2-2, with D unresolved. This CDR3 contains 13 residues. The germline V gene encodes CDR1 MNHNY and CDR2 SVGAGI (reference sequence). The ends were cut back, 4 bases at V and 1 base at J, with 4 bases in the middle. This CDR3 is CASSSLNTGELFF. Written as DNA, the CDR3 is TGTGCCAGCAGTTCTCTGAACACCGGGGAGCTGTTTTTT.

This chain connects TRBV7-9 to TRBJ1-1, with D possibly TRBD1 on 6 matching bases. Trimming left V 6 bases short and J 8 bases short, with 16 bases between. The germline gives CDR1 SEHNR, CDR2 FQNEAQ (reference sequence). The CDR3 has 13 amino acids. CDR3 nucleotide sequence: TGTGCCAGCAGTCAACAGGGATTCGCCGAAGCTTTCTTT. Residues: CASSQQGFAEAFF.

Worth noting for this clone: The DNA is omitted, as the CDR3 cannot be located on it reliably, and the CDR3 follows TCRdb's listing. The CDR3 reads CASSSSDSWNTGELFF. The chain joins TRBV6-5 to TRBJ2-2; the D call of TRBD1 is as the table states it, not checked on the DNA. The CDR3 has 16 amino acids, counting both end residues. Germline V gene lookup returns CDR1 MNHEY and CDR2 SVGAGI.

The V call is TRBV6-5, the J call TRBJ1-1; D unclear. This CDR3 contains 13 residues. V lost 0 bases to trimming and J lost 11 bases, with 13 bases between them. From germline, CDR1 is MNHEY and CDR2 SVGAGI. For the CDR3, the DNA is TGTGCCAGCAGTTACTCGAAGGGAGTGCCGGCTTTCTTT. Residues: CASSYSKGVPAFF.

This chain joins TRBV19 and TRBJ2-3; TRBD2 is a possible D gene (7 bases). The CDR3 has 17 residues. The V end was cut by 0 bases, the J end by 4 bases, with 17 bases between. CDR1 and CDR2 (germline): LNHDA, SQIVND (reference sequence). In DNA form, the CDR3 reads TGTGCCAGTAGTATAGATGGTGCGGGGGCAATGTCAGATACGCAGTATTTT. It specifies CASSIDGAGAMSDTQYF.

V usage is TRBV19 and J usage is TRBJ1-5; D possibly corresponds to TRBD1 (5 bases). The V end lost 3 bases, the J end lost 6 bases, and 15 bases lay between the germline ends. Germline V CDR1 and CDR2: LNHDA, SQIVND (reference sequence). The CDR3 totals 15 residues. The CDR3 protein is CASSIRQGGPQPQHF. DNA of the CDR3: TGTGCCAGTAGTATTCGGCAGGGTGGGCCTCAGCCCCAGCATTTT. The variable domain in full, with the rest retrieved from reference TRBV19 and TRBJ1-5, is DGGITQSPKYLFRKEGQNVTLSCEQNLNHDAMYWYRQDPGQGLRLIYYSQIVNDFQKGDIAEGYSVSREKKESFPLTVTSAQKNPTAFYLCASSIRQGGPQPQHFGDGTRLSIL.

The chain employs TRBV29-1 and TRBJ1-1; D is unclear. Germline V gives CDR1 SQVTM, CDR2 ANQGSEA. The CDR3 is 14 amino acids. Trimming left V 4 bases short and J 0 bases short, with 12 bases between. CDR3 loop: CSVVLDRMNTEAFF. In DNA form, the CDR3 reads TGCAGCGTTGTCCTGGACCGCATGAACACTGAAGCTTTCTTT.

This chain connects TRBV27 to TRBJ1-5; a weak D match, TRBD1 (5 bases). Germline CDR1 MNHEY, CDR2 SMNVEV (reference sequence). This CDR3 spans 16 amino acids. V shed 0 bases and J shed 2 bases, with 11 bases lying between them. CDR3 sequence (DNA): TGTGCCAGCAGTTTATCGGCCAGGGCGGGCAATCAGCCCCAGCATTTT. It encodes CASSLSARAGNQPQHF.

The genes are TRBV18 and TRBJ1-1; perhaps TRBD1 as D (5 bases). V dropped 3 bases and J dropped 1 base, with 9 bases sitting between them. Germline V gene data show CDR1 as KGHSH and CDR2 as LQKENI. This CDR3 contains 14 residues. CDR3 loop: CASSPSGGNTEAFF. The CDR3 DNA reads TGTGCCAGCTCACCTTCCGGGGGGAACACTGAAGCTTTCTTT.

The chain carries TRBV4-3 and TRBJ2-5, with 10 bases fitting TRBD1. V lost 4 bases, J lost 5 bases, and 13 bases stayed unmatched. The CDR3 contains 17 residues. Germline V gene sequence: CDR1 LGHNA, CDR2 YSLEER. The CDR3 DNA reads TGCGCCAGCAGCCCAGGGCGGGCATGGGGACAGGGGGAGACCCAGTACTTC. Translating gives CASSPGRAWGQGETQYF.

The V call is TRBV10-3, the J call TRBJ2-5, with unresolved D. Trimming cost V 6 bases and J 2 bases, with 13 bases left between them. This CDR3 has 14 amino acids. Germline V CDR1 and CDR2: ENHRY, SYGVKD. The CDR3 nucleotides read TGTGCCATCAGAAATGGTCAGAGTCAAGAGACCCAGTACTTC. This sequence encodes CAIRNGQSQETQYF.

A few counts support this clone. The rearrangement joins TRBV9 to TRBJ2-2; tentative D call: TRBD2 (5 bases). This CDR3 comprises 15 residues. CDR1 SGDLS and CDR2 YYNGEE come from the germline V gene. Trimming removed 0 bases from V and 4 bases from J, with 10 bases in between. CDR3 coding DNA: TGTGCCAGCAGCGTAGGAGGGTCGGGCACCGGGGAGCTGTTTTTT. It encodes CASSVGGSGTGELFF.

V gene TRBV6-6 combines with J gene TRBJ1-6, with 7 bases aligning to TRBD1. This CDR3 has 15 amino acids. CDR1 is MNHNY, CDR2 SVGAGI, per germline (reference sequence). After removal of 3 bases from V and 5 bases from J, the junction contained 4 bases not matched to a gene. This chain's CDR3 is CASSYEGANNSPLHF. The DNA for the CDR3 is TGTGCCAGCAGTTATGAGGGGGCGAATAATTCACCCCTCCACTTT.

V gene TRBV7-2 combines with J gene TRBJ2-2; 9 positions agree with TRBD1. The V segment lost 1 base and the J segment 6 bases; nucleotides outside the gene matches: 0. The CDR3 has 14 residues. Germline CDR1 SGHTA, CDR2 FQGNSA. DNA of the CDR3: TGTGCCAGCAGCTTAGGACAGGGGGCCGGGGAGCTGTTTTTT. Its translation: CASSLGQGAGELFF.

The V call is TRBV18, the J call TRBJ1-1; D might be TRBD1 (6 bases). The CDR3 runs 11 residues. The V gene's germline CDR1 is KGHSH and CDR2 LQKENI. The germline V and J ends were trimmed by 6 bases and 7 bases, with 9 bases remaining between them. The CDR3 DNA reads TGTGCCAGCTCGCAGGGGAATGAAGCTTTCTTT. Translating it yields CASSQGNEAFF.

This clone was found a few times. The chain recombines TRBV5-1 with TRBJ1-6; 7 positions match TRBD1. V trimming: 4 bases; J trimming: 9 bases; junction bases outside the gene matches: 10. The germline V gene encodes CDR1 SGHRS and CDR2 YFSETQ. The CDR3 consists of 15 residues. The CDR3 loop is CASSAMTGKSSPLHF. The CDR3 nucleotides are TGCGCCAGCAGCGCCATGACAGGGAAGAGTTCACCCCTCCACTTT.

This chain connects TRBV7-2 to TRBJ1-5; 10 bases match TRBD1. Germline V CDR1 and CDR2: SGHTA, FQGNSA. After removal of 2 bases from V and 7 bases from J, the junction contained 8 bases not matched to a gene. The CDR3 is 16 amino acids. CDR3: CASSLTSGQGSQPQHF. CDR3 nucleotides: TGTGCCAGCAGCTTAACTTCGGGACAGGGGTCACAGCCCCAGCATTTT.

This rearrangement joins TRBV7-2 to TRBJ2-5; possibly TRBD1 for D (6 bases). Trimming took off 7 bases at V and 1 base at J, with 7 bases between the two ends. The CDR3 sequence is 12 residues long. Germline V gene lookup returns CDR1 SGHTA and CDR2 FQGNSA. This CDR3 reads CASKGVQETQYF. The CDR3 DNA follows: TGTGCCAGCAAGGGGGTCCAAGAGACCCAGTACTTC.